Listed below are T cell receptor beta chains from one sample, sequenced in a study of T cell repertoires in cytomegalovirus infection. TCRdb redid the calling of the reads with MiXCR, one entry per CDR3 protein. The data show fewer than 250,000 distinct CDR3 sequences, over 9% seen once. The sequenced sample consisted of PBMCs. These receptors originate from a human donor in good health (CMV status not recorded). Some clones in this sample may be carry-over from other donors' samples. The CDR3 runs from the conserved cysteine through the conserved F or W. The D gene is left open where the match is weak. Clone size, where shown, is once, few, many, or a class for clones that have expanded.

D: -; V: TRBV29-1; size: few; J: TRBJ2-2; length: 16; CDR3: CSVDGPGVTNTGELFF; DNA: TGCAGCGTTGACGGCCCGGGGGTGACGAACACCGGGGAGCTGTTTTTT
D: TRBD2; V: TRBV3-1; size: few; J: TRBJ2-3; length: 15; CDR3: CASTPGSGFTDTQYF; DNA: TGTGCCAGCACCCCCGGTAGCGGGTTCACAGATACGCAGTATTTT
D: TRBD2; V: TRBV7-2; size: many; J: TRBJ2-5; length: 15; CDR3: CASSLGGGVGETQYF; DNA: TGTGCCAGCAGCTTAGGGGGGGGTGTAGGGGAGACCCAGTACTTC
D: -; V: TRBV28; size: many; J: TRBJ2-7; length: 14; CDR3: CASSLSGTRYEQYF; DNA: TGTGCCAGCAGTTTATCCGGGACCCGCTACGAGCAGTACTTC
D: -; V: TRBV6-1; size: many; J: TRBJ2-3; length: 11; CDR3: CASRTQDTQYF; DNA: TGTGCCAGCAGGACACAGGATACGCAGTATTTT
D: -; V: TRBV11-2; size: many; J: TRBJ1-5; length: 14; CDR3: CASSLAGKNQPQHF; DNA: TGTGCCAGCAGCTTAGCAGGGAAGAATCAGCCCCAGCATTTT
D: -; V: TRBV19; size: -; J: TRBJ1-4; length: 14; CDR3: CASSPRPGSEKLFF; DNA: TGTGCCAGTAGTCCCCGACCCGGGAGTGAAAAACTGTTTTTT
D: TRBD1; V: TRBV20-1; size: few; J: TRBJ1-1; length: 13; CDR3: CSVTGGRVAEAFF; DNA: TGCAGTGTTACAGGGGGCAGAGTCGCTGAAGCTTTCTTT
D: TRBD1; V: TRBV5-6; size: -; J: TRBJ2-3; length: 15; CDR3: CASSPRTGVADTQYF; DNA: TGTGCCAGCAGCCCGAGGACAGGGGTCGCAGATACGCAGTATTTT
D: TRBD1; V: TRBV7-2; size: many; J: TRBJ2-5; length: 13; CDR3: CASSRDSGSAQYF; DNA: TGTGCCAGCAGCCGGGACAGCGGATCGGCCCAGTACTTC
D: TRBD2; V: TRBV6-2/TRBV6-3; size: -; J: TRBJ2-1; length: 16; CDR3: CASSPVPGGSYNEQFF; DNA: TGTGCCAGCAGTCCTGTCCCCGGGGGGTCCTACAATGAGCAGTTCTTC
D: -; V: TRBV2; size: many; J: TRBJ1-4; length: 13; CDR3: CASSLPDYEKLFF; DNA: TGTGCCAGCAGTCTCCCAGACTATGAAAAACTGTTTTTT
D: TRBD2; V: TRBV3-1; size: -; J: TRBJ2-5; length: 14; CDR3: CASSQARGGETQYF; DNA: TGTGCCAGCAGCCAAGCCCGGGGAGGGGAGACCCAGTACTTC
D: -; V: TRBV14; size: many; J: TRBJ2-6; length: 17; CDR3: CASSQARGSSGANVLTF; DNA: TGTGCCAGCAGCCAAGCGCGGGGAAGCTCTGGGGCCAACGTCCTGACTTTC
D: -; V: TRBV10-3; size: -; J: TRBJ2-2; length: 15; CDR3: CAINPGTANTGELFF; DNA: TGTGCCATCAACCCAGGGACGGCGAACACCGGGGAGCTGTTTTTT
D: -; V: TRBV15; size: many; J: TRBJ1-3; length: 15; CDR3: CATSRDSATGNTIYF; DNA: TGTGCCACCAGCAGAGATAGTGCAACTGGAAACACCATATATTTT
D: TRBD1; V: TRBV7-2; size: many; J: TRBJ1-2; length: 15; CDR3: CASSPGTGWDYGYTF; DNA: TGTGCCAGCAGCCCAGGGACAGGGTGGGACTATGGCTACACCTTC
D: -; V: TRBV7-2; size: many; J: TRBJ2-3; length: 13; CDR3: CASSWAGTDTQYF; DNA: TGTGCCAGCAGCTGGGCGGGGACAGATACGCAGTATTTT
D: -; V: TRBV7-2; size: many; J: TRBJ1-6; length: 15; CDR3: CASRPQKGRNSPLHF; DNA: TGTGCCAGCAGACCACAAAAGGGGCGGAATTCACCCCTCCACTTT
D: -; V: TRBV4-3; size: -; J: TRBJ2-5; length: 15; CDR3: CASSQGAGRQETQYF; DNA: TGCGCCAGCAGCCAAGGTGCGGGTAGGCAAGAGACCCAGTACTTC
D: TRBD2; V: TRBV6-1; size: many; J: TRBJ2-1; length: 15; CDR3: CASSETSGGQNEQFF; DNA: TGTGCCAGCAGTGAGACTAGCGGGGGACAGAATGAGCAGTTCTTC
D: TRBD1; V: TRBV20-1; size: -; J: TRBJ2-1; length: 15; CDR3: CSAIQGARSYNEQFF; DNA: TGCAGTGCTATTCAGGGGGCGAGGTCCTACAATGAGCAGTTCTTC
D: TRBD1; V: TRBV7-6; size: many; J: TRBJ1-1; length: 15; CDR3: CASSPQTGMSTEAFF; DNA: TGTGCCAGCAGCCCGCAGACAGGGATGAGCACTGAAGCTTTCTTT
D: -; V: TRBV5-1; size: -; J: TRBJ1-1; length: 15; CDR3: CASSLGDGLNTEAFF; DNA: TGCGCCAGCAGCTTGGGGGACGGATTGAACACTGAAGCTTTCTTT
D: TRBD1; V: TRBV11-1; size: many; J: TRBJ1-1; length: 14; CDR3: CASSVQGKEAEAFF; DNA: TGTGCCAGCAGCGTACAGGGGAAAGAGGCTGAAGCTTTCTTT
D: -; V: TRBV6-4; size: -; J: TRBJ2-1; length: 16; CDR3: CASRPTPGSAVNEQFF; DNA: TGTGCCAGCAGACCTACTCCGGGGAGCGCAGTTAATGAGCAGTTCTTC
D: TRBD2; V: TRBV20-1; size: -; J: TRBJ2-2; length: 15; CDR3: CSARVELAGAGELFF; DNA: TGCAGTGCTAGAGTCGAACTAGCGGGGGCCGGGGAGCTGTTTTTT
D: TRBD2; V: TRBV15; size: few; J: TRBJ2-1; length: 15; CDR3: CATSRDSSGGNEQFF; DNA: TGTGCCACCAGCAGGGATTCCAGCGGGGGAAATGAGCAGTTCTTC
D: -; V: TRBV7-2; size: many; J: TRBJ1-2; length: 15; CDR3: CASSPTTGGLYGYTF; DNA: TGTGCCAGCAGCCCAACCACTGGGGGTTTATATGGCTACACCTTC
D: -; V: TRBV7-3; size: many; J: TRBJ1-1; length: 14; CDR3: CASSLGGIGTEAFF; DNA: TGTGCCAGCAGCTTAGGAGGGATTGGCACTGAAGCTTTCTTT
D: TRBD1; V: TRBV7-2; size: many; J: TRBJ1-1; length: 14; CDR3: CASSVDRGRTEAFF; DNA: TGTGCCAGCAGCGTAGACAGGGGGCGAACTGAAGCTTTCTTT
D: TRBD2; V: TRBV2; size: -; J: TRBJ2-1; length: 16; CDR3: CASRDPALAGASEQFF; DNA: TGTGCCAGCAGGGACCCTGCCCTAGCGGGAGCCTCTGAGCAGTTCTTC
D: -; V: TRBV11-3; size: -; J: TRBJ1-2; length: 14; CDR3: CASSLMDTNYGYTF; DNA: TGTGCCAGCAGCTTAATGGACACTAACTATGGCTACACCTTC
D: -; V: TRBV7-2; size: many; J: TRBJ1-5; length: 15; CDR3: CASSLSAVEGQPQHF; DNA: TGTGCCAGCAGCTTATCGGCAGTTGAAGGGCAGCCCCAGCATTTT
D: -; V: TRBV15; size: -; J: TRBJ2-7; length: 15; CDR3: CATSRSPNGGDEHYF; DNA: TGTGCCACCAGCAGATCCCCGAATGGGGGCGACGAGCACTACTTC
D: TRBD1; V: TRBV19; size: few; J: TRBJ2-7; length: 16; CDR3: CASSIDGQGKAYEQYF; DNA: TGTGCCAGTAGTATAGATGGACAGGGGAAAGCCTACGAGCAGTACTTC
D: TRBD2; V: TRBV11-3; size: many; J: TRBJ2-1; length: 17; CDR3: CASSLDLGGRAPNEQFF; DNA: TGTGCCAGCAGCTTAGATCTGGGCGGGAGGGCCCCGAATGAGCAGTTCTTC
D: -; V: TRBV7-2; size: many; J: TRBJ2-1; length: 17; CDR3: CASSRAGTSSSYNEQFF; DNA: TGTGCCAGCAGCCGGGCGGGGACTTCGAGCTCCTACAATGAGCAGTTCTTC
D: TRBD1; V: TRBV7-6; size: many; J: TRBJ2-7; length: 16; CDR3: CASSSGQGLSSYEQYF; DNA: TGTGCCAGCAGCTCTGGACAGGGGCTAAGCTCCTACGAGCAGTACTTC
D: -; V: TRBV7-9; size: many; J: TRBJ2-7; length: 14; CDR3: CASSFGSISYEQYF; DNA: TGTGCCAGCAGCTTCGGGAGCATATCCTACGAGCAGTACTTC
D: TRBD1; V: TRBV7-9; size: many; J: TRBJ2-1; length: 17; CDR3: CASSPPGGTGGRNEQFF; DNA: TGTGCCAGCAGCCCTCCCGGGGGGACAGGGGGCAGGAATGAGCAGTTCTTC
D: -; V: TRBV7-9; size: many; J: TRBJ1-5; length: 15; CDR3: CASSLAGTNNQPQHF; DNA: TGTGCCAGCAGCTTGGCCGGGACAAATAATCAGCCCCAGCATTTT
D: -; V: TRBV19; size: many; J: TRBJ1-5; length: 15; CDR3: CASRADRSSNQPQHF; DNA: TGTGCCAGTAGAGCCGACAGGAGTAGCAATCAGCCCCAGCATTTT
D: TRBD2; V: TRBV28; size: many; J: TRBJ2-5; length: 16; CDR3: CASSPLSGGPPLSQYF; DNA: TGTGCCAGCAGTCCACTTAGCGGGGGGCCGCCCTTGAGCCAGTACTTC
D: -; V: TRBV7-9; size: -; J: TRBJ2-1; length: 15; CDR3: CASSPLTGAQAGRFF; DNA: TGTGCCAGCAGCCCCCTCACGGGGGCCCAAGCCGGGCGGTTCTTC
D: -; V: TRBV6-2/TRBV6-3; size: many; J: TRBJ1-1; length: 15; CDR3: CASTSLGTTNTEAFF; DNA: TGTGCCAGCACATCCCTAGGGACCACGAACACTGAAGCTTTCTTT
D: TRBD2; V: TRBV7-8; size: many; J: TRBJ2-7; length: 16; CDR3: CASSGGIAGGTYEQYF; DNA: TGTGCCAGCAGCGGAGGGATCGCGGGGGGGACCTACGAGCAGTACTTC
D: -; V: TRBV5-1; size: many; J: TRBJ1-1; length: 15; CDR3: CASSKDSGLNTEAFF; DNA: TGCGCCAGCAGTAAAGACTCGGGGCTGAACACTGAAGCTTTCTTT
D: -; V: TRBV30; size: -; J: TRBJ2-6; length: 13; CDR3: CASSWSGANVLTF; DNA: TGTGCCTCTTCGTGGTCTGGGGCCAACGTCCTGACTTTC
D: TRBD2; V: TRBV20-1; size: -; J: TRBJ2-5; length: 17; CDR3: CSADSGTSAEGSETQYF; DNA: TGCAGTGCCGATTCCGGGACTAGCGCGGAGGGGTCCGAGACCCAGTACTTC
D: TRBD2; V: TRBV19; size: few; J: TRBJ2-7; length: 15; CDR3: CASTTASGRAGEQYF; DNA: TGTGCCAGTACGACAGCTAGCGGGAGGGCTGGCGAGCAGTACTTC
D: TRBD1; V: TRBV5-4; size: -; J: TRBJ2-7; length: 16; CDR3: CASSLGGTGGTYEQYF; DNA: TGTGCCAGCAGCCTGGGGGGGACAGGGGGAACCTACGAGCAGTACTTC
D: TRBD2; V: TRBV20-1; size: -; J: TRBJ2-1; length: 15; CDR3: CSARDPSGRINEQFF; DNA: TGCAGTGCTAGAGATCCCAGCGGGAGAATTAATGAGCAGTTCTTC
D: TRBD1; V: TRBV29-1; size: -; J: TRBJ1-2; length: 13; CDR3: CSAGTGGDYGYTF; DNA: TGCAGCGCGGGGACAGGGGGCGACTATGGCTACACCTTC
D: -; V: TRBV2; size: once; J: TRBJ1-2; length: 13; CDR3: CASSEEQGHGYTF; DNA: TGTGCCAGCAGTGAGGAACAGGGCCATGGCTACACCTTC
D: TRBD1; V: TRBV19; size: many; J: TRBJ1-5; length: 13; CDR3: CAGGQGTDQPQHF; DNA: TGTGCCGGGGGACAGGGGACAGATCAGCCCCAGCATTTT
D: TRBD1; V: TRBV5-1; size: -; J: TRBJ2-1; length: 15; CDR3: CASSGTGVTYNEQFF; DNA: TGCGCCAGCAGCGGCACAGGGGTAACCTACAATGAGCAGTTCTTC
D: -; V: TRBV5-6; size: few; J: TRBJ2-1; length: 13; CDR3: CASSRTGRDEQFF; DNA: TGTGCCAGCAGCCGCACGGGTAGGGATGAGCAGTTCTTC
D: -; V: TRBV2; size: few; J: TRBJ2-7; length: 14; CDR3: CASSEAKQVGEQYF; DNA: TGTGCCAGCAGTGAAGCTAAACAGGTGGGCGAGCAGTACTTC